This T cell receptor beta chain was observed in a study of T-cell reconstitution after alpha-beta-depleted transplantation in children. Molecular barcoding with unique molecular identifiers was used for the TCRbeta library. TCRdb reprocessed the PCR reads via MiXCR and lists one record per CDR3 protein. The data hold about 210,000 distinct CDR3 sequences, with under 20% observed a single time. The study's findings and limits: It was newly produced T cells that mostly accounted for T-cell counts and diversity one year after transplant. At around two months after transplant, the alpha-beta T cells were reportedly derived from several hundred expanded clones that came from non-depleted graft cells. Several patients had high TCRbeta diversity at day 60; it came from surviving recipient T cells and thymic progenitors.

For this clonotype: Its antigen is currently unknown.

This receptor was taken from a male patient aged 2 to 9 who had a stem cell transplant for acute lymphoblastic leukemia, so the T cells may come from the graft donor. The starting material was PBMCs, mostly from graft donor cells, obtained 360 days after TCRalphabeta/CD19-depleted stem cell transplant.

This chain's CDR3 is CASSEAPSSYNSPLHF. In DNA form, the CDR3 reads TGTGCCAGCAGTGAAGCGCCCAGCTCCTATAATTCACCCCTCCACTTT. The genes are TRBV2 and TRBJ1-6, with D unresolved. Trimming stripped 0 bases from V and 0 bases from J, with 6 bases between. The CDR3 has 16 amino acids. Germline V gene sequence: CDR1 SNHLY, CDR2 FYNNEI. Filled out from reference TRBV2 and TRBJ1-6, the complete variable domain reads EPEVTQTPSHQVTQMGQEVILRCVPISNHLYFYWYRQILGQKVEFLVSFYNNEISEKSEIFDDQFSVERPDGSNFTLKIRSTKLEDSAMYFCASSEAPSSYNSPLHFGNGTRLTVT.